This T cell receptor beta chain came from a study of naive CD8 T cells in extremely preterm neonates. General observations from the study: iChao1 richness was lowest in preterm neonates, significantly versus all ages. Relative to older groups, preterm infants had shorter, less trimmed CDR3s with fewer N additions. The authors flagged variable productive template counts in preterm samples. Term neonates about 0.4%, young children about 0.031%, adults around 0.01%; preterm neonates shared approximately 2.5%.

The repertoire was sequenced with immunoSEQ multiplex PCR; TCRdb's copy has only in-frame clones and lacks some. The sample comprises 21,000 or so clones, about 91% of which are singletons, and 0.7% to 1% rests with the top ten. The CDR3 is made up of 14 amino acids. CDR1 and CDR2 (germline): LGHNA, YSLEER. The V gene end was trimmed by 3 bases and the J gene end by 1 base; junction bases not matched to a gene: 0. Extremely preterm births at roughly 23-28 weeks of gestation supplied the samples. The sample holds sorted live naive CD8+ CD45RA+CCR7+ T cells. With respect to this clone: Its antigen is not known.

The TCR was taken from a boy who was born preterm. The sequenced material came from naive CD8+ T cells from cord blood. The V call is TRBV4-3, the J call TRBJ1-1; 9 positions match TRBD1. The CDR3 reads CASSQDRGNTEAFF. The DNA of the CDR3 is TGCGCCAGCAGCCAGGACAGGGGGAACACTGAAGCTTTCTTT.